Detailed here is one T cell receptor beta chain. What it recognizes is unknown. This specimen comes from a study of T cell responses to AZD1222 COVID-19 vaccine. The study's findings and limits: Only five to seven AZD1222 recipients were seropositive at baseline. Reportedly, nearly half the spike-specific TCRs target unmutated variant regions. Possibly, clonal diversity was underestimated; donors were largely white British and included more females. CD4 TCRs associated with vaccination spanned spike, dominating at 160-218 and 743-854.

Germline trimming cut 6 bases from V and 5 bases from J; bases unmatched to any gene: 4. Germline CDR1 reads KGHSH; CDR2 reads LQKENI. The CDR3 is made up of 12 amino acids. Here immunoSEQ multiplex PCR was the method, and the copy in TCRdb shows in-frame clones only, minus some. The sample holds 130,000 or so clones, under 95% seen once. This sequence joins TRBV18 and TRBJ2-7; the match to TRBD1 covers 7 bases. This receptor was taken from an adult who received the MenACWY meningococcal vaccine as a control. The sample was peripheral blood, taken 28 days after the second dose of the MenACWY control vaccine. CDR3: CASSRTGDEQYF. The CDR3 bases are TGTGCCAGCTCCAGGACAGGAGACGAGCAGTACTTC.